The T cell receptor beta chain under discussion was sequenced for a study of cytomegalovirus exposure and HLA in healthy donors. Study-wide findings and caveats: Previous analysis showed most TCR beta V segments were productive about 87% or about 30% of the time.

A multiplex PCR was run with 60 Vbeta primers and 13 Jbeta primers. Study processing details: In a later analysis, of 80 million or so unique beta chains, about 10 million appeared in at least two donors. Profiled with immunoSEQ multiplex PCR; TCRdb holds only in-frame clones, not every one. V, J and clone size were drawn from that table, and D and trimming were deduced from the DNA. The sample includes roughly 150,000 clones, over 65% seen only once; the top ten take less than 15%. With regard to this clone: The target antigen is unknown.

This TCR came from a man aged 35 to 55 in good health and CMV-seropositive. Sequencing was performed on PBMCs.

CDR3: CASSGGTSYEQYF. CDR3 DNA: TGCGCCAGCAGCGGCGGGACCAGTTACGAGCAGTACTTC. The rearrangement uses TRBV5-1 and TRBJ2-7; D possibly corresponds to TRBD2 (6 bases). The CDR3 runs 13 residues. The germline CDR1 and CDR2 sequences are SGHRS and YFSETQ. Trimming shortened V by 4 bases and J by 4 bases, and 12 bases separated the two germline ends.